This T cell receptor (beta chain) was retrieved from a study of CD4+ T cells in melanoma. The CDR3 loop spans 12 amino acids. CDR1 is MNHNY, CDR2 SVGAGI, per germline (reference sequence). Method: immunoSEQ multiplex PCR; TCRdb's copy keeps in-frame clones and lacks some. Among some 15,000 clones, roughly three fifths were seen once, and the ten largest hold less than 20%. The clonotype originates from a human donor with melanoma. The chain joins TRBV6-6 to TRBJ2-5; D remains unclear. Judging by the DNA end, TRBJ2-7 fits better; the J call may be wrong. The sequenced sample consisted of cells from a culture (not recorded whether cultured in vitro). The CDR3 loop is CASSYSSYEQYF. The CDR3 region has the DNA TGTGCCAGCAGTTACTCGTCTTACGAGCAGTACTTC.